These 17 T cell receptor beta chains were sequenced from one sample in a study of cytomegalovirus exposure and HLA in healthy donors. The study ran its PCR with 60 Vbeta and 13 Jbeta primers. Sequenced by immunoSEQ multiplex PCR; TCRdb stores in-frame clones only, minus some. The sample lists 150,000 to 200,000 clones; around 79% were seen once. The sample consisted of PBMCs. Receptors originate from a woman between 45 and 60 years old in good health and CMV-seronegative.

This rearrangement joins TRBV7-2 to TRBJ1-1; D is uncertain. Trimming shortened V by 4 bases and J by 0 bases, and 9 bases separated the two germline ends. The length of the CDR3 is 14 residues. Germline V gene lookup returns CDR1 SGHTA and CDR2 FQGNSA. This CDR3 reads CASSYQALNTEAFF. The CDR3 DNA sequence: TGTGCCAGCAGCTACCAGGCGTTGAACACTGAAGCTTTCTTT.

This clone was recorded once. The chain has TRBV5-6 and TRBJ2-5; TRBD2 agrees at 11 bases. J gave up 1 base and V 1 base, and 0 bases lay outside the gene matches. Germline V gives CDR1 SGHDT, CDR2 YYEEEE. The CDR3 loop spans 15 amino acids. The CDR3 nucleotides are TGTGCCAGCAGCTTGACTAGCGGGGGCCAAGAGACCCAGTACTTC. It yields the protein CASSLTSGGQETQYF.

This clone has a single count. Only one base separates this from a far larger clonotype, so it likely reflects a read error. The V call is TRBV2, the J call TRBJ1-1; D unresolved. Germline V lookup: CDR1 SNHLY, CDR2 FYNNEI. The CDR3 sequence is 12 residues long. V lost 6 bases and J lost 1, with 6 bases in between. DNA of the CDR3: TGTGCCAGCAGCCGACAGAACACTGAAGCTTTCTTT. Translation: CASSRQNTEAFF.

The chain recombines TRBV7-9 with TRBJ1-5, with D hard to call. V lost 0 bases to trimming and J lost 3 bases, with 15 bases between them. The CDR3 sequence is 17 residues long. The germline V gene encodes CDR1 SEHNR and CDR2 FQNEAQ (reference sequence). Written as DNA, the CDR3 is TGTGCCAGCAGCTTAGCCGTAACGAGGGAGAACAATCAGCCCCAGCATTTT. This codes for CASSLAVTRENNQPQHF. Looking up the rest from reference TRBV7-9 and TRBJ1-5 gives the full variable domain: DTGVSQNPRHKITKRGQNVTFRCDPISEHNRLYWYRQTLGQGPEFLTYFQNEAQLEKSRLLSDRFSAERPKGSFSTLEIQRTEQGDSAMYLCASSLAVTRENNQPQHFGDGTRLSIL.

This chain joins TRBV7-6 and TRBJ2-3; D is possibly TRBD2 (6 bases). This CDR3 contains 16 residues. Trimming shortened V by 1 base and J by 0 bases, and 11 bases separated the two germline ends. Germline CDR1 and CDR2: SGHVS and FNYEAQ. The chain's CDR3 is CASSLVDAGSTDTQYF. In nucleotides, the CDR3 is TGTGCCAGCAGCTTAGTTGATGCGGGGAGCACAGATACGCAGTATTTT.

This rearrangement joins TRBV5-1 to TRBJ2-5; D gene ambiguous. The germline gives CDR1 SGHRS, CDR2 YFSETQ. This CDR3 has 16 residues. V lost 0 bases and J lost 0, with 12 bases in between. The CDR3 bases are TGCGCCAGCAGCTTGGTTGGCAGGCTGAACCAAGAGACCCAGTACTTC. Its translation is CASSLVGRLNQETQYF.

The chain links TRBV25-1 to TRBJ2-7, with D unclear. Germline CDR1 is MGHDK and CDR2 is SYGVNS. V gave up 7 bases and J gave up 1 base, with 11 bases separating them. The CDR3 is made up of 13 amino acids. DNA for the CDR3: TGTGCCAGCATGCAGGATCTATCCTACGAGCAGTACTTC. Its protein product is CASMQDLSYEQYF.

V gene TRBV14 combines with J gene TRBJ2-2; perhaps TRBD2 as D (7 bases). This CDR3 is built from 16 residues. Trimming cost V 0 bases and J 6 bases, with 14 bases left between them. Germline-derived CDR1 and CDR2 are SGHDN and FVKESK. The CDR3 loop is CASSQDMAGAAGELFF. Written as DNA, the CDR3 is TGTGCCAGCAGCCAAGACATGGCGGGGGCCGCCGGGGAGCTGTTTTTT.

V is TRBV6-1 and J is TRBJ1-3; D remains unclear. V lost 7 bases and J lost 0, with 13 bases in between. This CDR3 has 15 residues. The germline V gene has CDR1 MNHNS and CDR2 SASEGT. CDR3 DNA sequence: TGTGCCAGCACTCTGGGCCCGAACTCTGGAAACACCATATATTTT. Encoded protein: CASTLGPNSGNTIYF.

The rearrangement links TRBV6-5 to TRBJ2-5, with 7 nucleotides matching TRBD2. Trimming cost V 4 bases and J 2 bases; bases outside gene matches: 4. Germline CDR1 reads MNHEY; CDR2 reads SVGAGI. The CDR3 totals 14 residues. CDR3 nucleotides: TGTGCCAGCAGTTCCGGGACTACGCAAGAGACCCAGTACTTC. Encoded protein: CASSSGTTQETQYF.

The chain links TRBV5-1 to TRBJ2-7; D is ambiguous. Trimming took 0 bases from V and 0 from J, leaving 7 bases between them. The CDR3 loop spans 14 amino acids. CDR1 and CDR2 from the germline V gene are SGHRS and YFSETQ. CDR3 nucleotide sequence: TGCGCCAGCAGCTTGGTAGACAACTCCTACGAGCAGTACTTC. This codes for CASSLVDNSYEQYF.

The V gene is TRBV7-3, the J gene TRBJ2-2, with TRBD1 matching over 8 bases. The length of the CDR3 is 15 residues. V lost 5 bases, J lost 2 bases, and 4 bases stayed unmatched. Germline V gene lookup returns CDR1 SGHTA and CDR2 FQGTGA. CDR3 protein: CASSPTGGNTGELFF. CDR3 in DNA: TGTGCCAGCAGCCCAACAGGGGGTAACACCGGGGAGCTGTTTTTT.

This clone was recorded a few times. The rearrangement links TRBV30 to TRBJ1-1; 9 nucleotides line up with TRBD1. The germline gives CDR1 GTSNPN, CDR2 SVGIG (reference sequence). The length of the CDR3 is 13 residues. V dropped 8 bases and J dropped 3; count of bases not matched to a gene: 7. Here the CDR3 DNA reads TGTGCCGGACATGGGACAGGGTACACTGAAGCTTTCTTT. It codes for CAGHGTGYTEAFF.

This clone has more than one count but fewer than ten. CDR3 sequence reads: CASSQSYTGIKYTEAFF. CDR3 in DNA: TGCGCCAGCAGCCAATCCTACACAGGGATAAAGTACACTGAAGCTTTCTTT. The J gene is TRBJ1-1, the V gene TRBV4-1, with a tentative D call TRBD1 (6 bases). V dropped 2 bases and J dropped 3 bases, with 19 bases sitting between them. Germline lookup yields CDR1 MGHRA and CDR2 YSYEKL. This CDR3 spans 17 amino acids.

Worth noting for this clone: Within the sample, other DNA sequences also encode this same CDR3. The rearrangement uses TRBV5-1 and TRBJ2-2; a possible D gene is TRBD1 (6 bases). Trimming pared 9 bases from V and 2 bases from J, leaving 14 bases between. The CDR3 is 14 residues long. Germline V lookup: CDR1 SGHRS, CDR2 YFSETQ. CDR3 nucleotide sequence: TGCGCCAATTCACAGGGCCCAAACACCGGGGAGCTGTTTTTT. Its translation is CANSQGPNTGELFF.

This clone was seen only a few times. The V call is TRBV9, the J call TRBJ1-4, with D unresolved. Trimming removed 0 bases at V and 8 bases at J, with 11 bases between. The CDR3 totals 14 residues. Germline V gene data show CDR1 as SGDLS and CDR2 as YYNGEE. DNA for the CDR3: TGTGCCAGCAGCGTAGGGGTCGGAGCAGAAAAACTGTTTTTT. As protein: CASSVGVGAEKLFF.

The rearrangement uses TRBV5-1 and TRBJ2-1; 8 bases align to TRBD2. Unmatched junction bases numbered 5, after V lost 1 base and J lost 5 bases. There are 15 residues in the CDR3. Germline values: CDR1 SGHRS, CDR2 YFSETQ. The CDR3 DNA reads TGCGCCAGCAGCTTGTTACTAGCGGAAAACAATGAGCAGTTCTTC. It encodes CASSLLLAENNEQFF. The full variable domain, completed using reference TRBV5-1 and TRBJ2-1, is KAGVTQTPRYLIKTRGQQVTLSCSPISGHRSVSWYQQTPGQGLQFLFEYFSETQRNKGNFPGRFSGRQFSNSRSEMNVSTLELGDSALYLCASSLLLAENNEQFFGPGTRLTVL.